This T cell receptor (beta chain) was found in a study of shared clonotypes between healthy human individuals. On the study more broadly: The study used three CD4 naive, three CD4 memory, two CD8 naive and one CD8 memory plate per donor.

Original methodology: With immunoSEQ giving junction-only sequences and no quality scores, filtering differed. Assay used: immunoSEQ multiplex PCR; TCRdb lists only in-frame clones, some missing. V and J calls and clone size follow that table, whereas D and trimming were derived from the DNA. This sample carries some 2,000,000 clones, about 95% of them seen once, and the ten largest clones take 0.13%. Study-level findings and limits: Blood was the sole source, and tissue repertoires probably differ.

As to this clone: Its antigen is still unknown.

CDR1 SGDLS and CDR2 YYNGEE come from the germline V gene. Between the trimmed V and J ends, which lost 2 bases and 0 bases, there was a span of 9 bases. The CDR3 spans 15 residues. Memory CD4+ cells were the fraction left after CD45RA+ naive selection. The receptor's source is a man younger than 30 in good health. The chain couples TRBV9 to TRBJ1-5; tentatively, D is TRBD1 (5 bases). Sequenced input: naive CD4+ T cells sorted from blood. Subset reported: CD45RA+ positively selected. The CDR3 is CASSVQGDSNQPQHF. The CDR3 DNA sequence: TGTGCCAGCAGCGTCCAAGGGGATAGCAATCAGCCCCAGCATTTT. Variable domain in full (rest from reference TRBV9 and TRBJ1-5): DSGVTQTPKHLITATGQRVTLRCSPRSGDLSVYWYQQSLDQGLQFLIQYYNGEERAKGNILERFSAQQFPDLHSELNLSSLELGDSALYFCASSVQGDSNQPQHFGDGTRLSIL.